This T cell receptor (beta chain) comes out of a study of T cell repertoires in aging, cancer and after chemotherapy. Study at large: Donors were grouped into six age bands spanning 30 or younger through 70 or older. Glioblastoma patients receiving temozolomide-based therapy gave paired samples before and after chemotherapy. Broader study findings: Compared with age-matched healthy donors, untreated hematological or solid cancer patients showed higher blood TCR clonality. Rebound thymic output was suggested by rising median generation probability during chemotherapy in each cancer cohort.

Peripheral blood genomic DNA, not sorted cells or RNA, was the template. A mixed TRB-A/B primer pool amplified rearranged TRB by multiplex touch-down PCR. A single record per CDR3 protein comes from TCRdb applying MiXCR to the multiplex PCR reads. The sample lists over a thousand distinct CDR3 sequences; about 20% were seen once. Note on this clonotype: No antigen is known for it.

This sequence was found in a human donor with a solid tumor. Specimen: blood.

CDR3 protein: CSVAANEQFF. CDR3 bases: TGCAGCGTCGCCGCCAATGAGCAGTTCTTC. V gene TRBV29-1 combines with J gene TRBJ2-1, with D unclear. The CDR3 loop spans 10 amino acids. Trimming shortened V by 6 bases and J by 6 bases, and 6 bases separated the two germline ends. Germline V gene sequence: CDR1 SQVTM, CDR2 ANQGSEA.